This TCR beta chain was recovered during a study of blood T cell repertoires in COVID-19. Sequencing used immunoSEQ multiplex PCR; TCRdb keeps in-frame clones, though not all of them. The profile shows under 200,000 clones, about nine tenths of them singletons. J gave up 4 bases and V 4 bases, and 8 bases lay outside the gene matches. CDR3 length: 16 residues. Germline CDR1 is LNHDA and CDR2 is SQIVND (reference sequence). Participant-reported clinical history was the basis for cohort assignment. The specimen was PBMCs or T cells enriched from blood (not recorded which). This clonotype was obtained from a woman aged 18-29 years who had recovered from COVID-19. This chain joins TRBV19 and TRBJ2-3, with 10 bases lining up with TRBD2. In nucleotides, the CDR3 is TGTGCCAGTAGTACCCTAGCGGGAGTCAGTCCAGATACGCAGTATTTT. This encodes CASSTLAGVSPDTQYF.